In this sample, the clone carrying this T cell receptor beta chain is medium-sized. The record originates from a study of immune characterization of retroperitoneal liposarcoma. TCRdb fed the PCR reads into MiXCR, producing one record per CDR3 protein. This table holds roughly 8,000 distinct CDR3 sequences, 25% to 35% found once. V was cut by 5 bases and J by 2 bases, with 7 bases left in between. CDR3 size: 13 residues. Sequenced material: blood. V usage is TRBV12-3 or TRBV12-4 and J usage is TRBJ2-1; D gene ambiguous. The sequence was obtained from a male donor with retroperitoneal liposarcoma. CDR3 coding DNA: TGTGCCAGCAGTCGAGAAACCTACAATGAGCAGTTCTTC. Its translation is CASSRETYNEQFF.